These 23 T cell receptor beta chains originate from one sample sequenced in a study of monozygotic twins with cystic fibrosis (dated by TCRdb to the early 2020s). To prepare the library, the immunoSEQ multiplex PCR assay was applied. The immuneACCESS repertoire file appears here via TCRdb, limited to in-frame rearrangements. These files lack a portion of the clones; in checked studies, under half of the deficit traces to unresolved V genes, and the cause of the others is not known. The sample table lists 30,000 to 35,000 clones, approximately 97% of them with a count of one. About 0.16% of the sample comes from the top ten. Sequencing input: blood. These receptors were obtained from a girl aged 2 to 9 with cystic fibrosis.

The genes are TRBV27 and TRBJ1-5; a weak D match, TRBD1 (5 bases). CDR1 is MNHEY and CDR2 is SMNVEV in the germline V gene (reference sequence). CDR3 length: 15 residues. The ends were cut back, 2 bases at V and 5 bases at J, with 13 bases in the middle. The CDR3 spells CASSLIQGVHQPQHF. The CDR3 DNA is TGTGCCAGCAGTTTAATCCAAGGGGTCCATCAGCCCCAGCATTTT.

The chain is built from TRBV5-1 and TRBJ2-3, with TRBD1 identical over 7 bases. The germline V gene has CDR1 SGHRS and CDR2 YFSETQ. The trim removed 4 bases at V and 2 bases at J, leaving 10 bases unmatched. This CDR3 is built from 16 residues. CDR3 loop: CASSTEGDRTTDTQYF. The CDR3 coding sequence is TGCGCCAGCAGCACCGAGGGGGACAGAACCACAGATACGCAGTATTTT.

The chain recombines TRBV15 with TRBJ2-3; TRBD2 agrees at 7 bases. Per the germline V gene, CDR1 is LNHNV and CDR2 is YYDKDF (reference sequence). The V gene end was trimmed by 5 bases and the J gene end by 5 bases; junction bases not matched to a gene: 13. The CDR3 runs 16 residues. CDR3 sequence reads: CATSLFTSARVDTQYF. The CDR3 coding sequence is TGTGCCACCAGCCTCTTTACTAGCGCCCGGGTAGATACGCAGTATTTT.

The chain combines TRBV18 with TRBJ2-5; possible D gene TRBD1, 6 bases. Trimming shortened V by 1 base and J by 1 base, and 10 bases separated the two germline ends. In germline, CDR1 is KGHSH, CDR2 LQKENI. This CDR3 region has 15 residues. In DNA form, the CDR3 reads TGTGCCAGCTCACCACTCAGGGGAACCCAAGAGACCCAGTACTTC. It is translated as CASSPLRGTQETQYF.

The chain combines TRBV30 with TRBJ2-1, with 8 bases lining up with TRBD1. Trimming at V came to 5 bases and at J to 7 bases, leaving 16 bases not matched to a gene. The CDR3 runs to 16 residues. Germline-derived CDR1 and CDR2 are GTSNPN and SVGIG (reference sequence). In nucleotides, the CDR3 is TGTGCCTGGGCTAACCCATATCCCAGGACAGGGAATGAGCAGTTCTTC. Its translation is CAWANPYPRTGNEQFF. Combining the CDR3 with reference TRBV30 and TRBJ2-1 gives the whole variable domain SQTIHQWPATLVQPVGSPLSLECTVEGTSNPNLYWYRQAAGRGLQLLFYSVGIGQISSEVPQNLSASRPQDRQFILSSKKLLLSDSGFYLCAWANPYPRTGNEQFFGPGTRLTVL.

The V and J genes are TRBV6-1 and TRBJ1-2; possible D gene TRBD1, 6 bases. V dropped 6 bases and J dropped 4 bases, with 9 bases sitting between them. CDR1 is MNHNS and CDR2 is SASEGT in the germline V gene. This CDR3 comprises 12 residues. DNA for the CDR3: TGTGCCAGCAGAGGACAGTCCTATGGCTACACCTTC. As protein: CASRGQSYGYTF.

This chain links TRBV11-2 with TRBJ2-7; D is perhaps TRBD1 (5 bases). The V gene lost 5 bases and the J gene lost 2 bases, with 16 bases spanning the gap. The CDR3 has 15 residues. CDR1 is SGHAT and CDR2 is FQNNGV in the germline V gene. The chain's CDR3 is CASSRLFQGPYEQYF. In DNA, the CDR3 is TGTGCCAGCAGCCGGCTCTTCCAGGGCCCCTACGAGCAGTACTTC.

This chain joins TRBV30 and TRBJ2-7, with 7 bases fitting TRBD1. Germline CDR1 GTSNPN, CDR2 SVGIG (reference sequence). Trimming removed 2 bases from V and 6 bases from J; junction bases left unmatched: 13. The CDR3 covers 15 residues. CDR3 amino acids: CAWSPKPGQRSEQYF. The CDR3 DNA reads TGTGCCTGGAGTCCCAAACCGGGACAGAGAAGCGAGCAGTACTTC.

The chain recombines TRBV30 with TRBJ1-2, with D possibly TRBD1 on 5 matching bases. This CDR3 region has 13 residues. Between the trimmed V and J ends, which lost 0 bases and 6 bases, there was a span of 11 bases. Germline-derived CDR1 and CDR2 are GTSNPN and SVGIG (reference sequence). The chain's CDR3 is CAWSVRRGNGYTF. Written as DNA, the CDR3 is TGTGCCTGGAGTGTAAGGCGGGGGAATGGCTACACCTTC.

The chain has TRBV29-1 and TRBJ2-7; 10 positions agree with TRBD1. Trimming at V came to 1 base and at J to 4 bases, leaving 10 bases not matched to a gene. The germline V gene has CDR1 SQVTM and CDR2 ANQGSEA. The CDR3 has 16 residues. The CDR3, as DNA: TGCAGCGTTGAAGTCACCGGGACAGGGGATAGGTACGAGCAGTACTTC. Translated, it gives CSVEVTGTGDRYEQYF.

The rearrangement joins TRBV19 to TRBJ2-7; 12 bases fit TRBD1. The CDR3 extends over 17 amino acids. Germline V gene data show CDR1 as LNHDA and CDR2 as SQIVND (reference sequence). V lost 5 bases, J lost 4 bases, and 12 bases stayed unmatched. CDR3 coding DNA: TGTGCCAGTAGTGGAGTCCCGGGACAGGGGGCAGTATACGAGCAGTACTTC. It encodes CASSGVPGQGAVYEQYF.

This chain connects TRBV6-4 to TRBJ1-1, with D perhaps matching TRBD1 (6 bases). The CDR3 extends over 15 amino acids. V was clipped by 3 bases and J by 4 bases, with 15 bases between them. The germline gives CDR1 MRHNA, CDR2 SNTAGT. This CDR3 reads CASSETGWGGTEAFF. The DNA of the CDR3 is TGTGCCAGCAGTGAAACAGGGTGGGGGGGCACTGAAGCTTTCTTT.

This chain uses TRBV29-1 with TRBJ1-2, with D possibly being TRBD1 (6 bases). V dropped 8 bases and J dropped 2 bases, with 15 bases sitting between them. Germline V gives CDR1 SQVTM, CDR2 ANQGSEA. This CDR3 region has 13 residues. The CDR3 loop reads CSTPLGGNYGYTF. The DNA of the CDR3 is TGCAGCACCCCCTTAGGGGGGAACTATGGCTACACCTTC.

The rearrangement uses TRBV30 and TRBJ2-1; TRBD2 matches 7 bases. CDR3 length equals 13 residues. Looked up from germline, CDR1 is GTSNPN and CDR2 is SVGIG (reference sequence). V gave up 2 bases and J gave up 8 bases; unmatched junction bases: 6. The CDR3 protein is CAWSSVAGYEQFF. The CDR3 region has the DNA TGTGCCTGGAGTTCGGTAGCGGGCTATGAGCAGTTCTTC. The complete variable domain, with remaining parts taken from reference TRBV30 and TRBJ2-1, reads SQTIHQWPATLVQPVGSPLSLECTVEGTSNPNLYWYRQAAGRGLQLLFYSVGIGQISSEVPQNLSASRPQDRQFILSSKKLLLSDSGFYLCAWSSVAGYEQFFGPGTRLTVL.

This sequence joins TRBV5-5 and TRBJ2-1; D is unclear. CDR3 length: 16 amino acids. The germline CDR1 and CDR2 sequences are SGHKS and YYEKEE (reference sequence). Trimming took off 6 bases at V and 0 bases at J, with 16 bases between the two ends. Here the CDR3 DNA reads TGTGCCAGCACCCTATTCGACGCTAGCTCCTACAATGAGCAGTTCTTC. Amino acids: CASTLFDASSYNEQFF.

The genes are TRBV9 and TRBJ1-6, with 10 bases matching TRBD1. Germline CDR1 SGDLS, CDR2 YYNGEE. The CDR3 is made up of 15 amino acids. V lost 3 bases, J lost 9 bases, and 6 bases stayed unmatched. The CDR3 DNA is TGTGCCAGCAGCGAGGAGACAGGGGGCGGTTCACCCCTCCACTTT. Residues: CASSEETGGGSPLHF.

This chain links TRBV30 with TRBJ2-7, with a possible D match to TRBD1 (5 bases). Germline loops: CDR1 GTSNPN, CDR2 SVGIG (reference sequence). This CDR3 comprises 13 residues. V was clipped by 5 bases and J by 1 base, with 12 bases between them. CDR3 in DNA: TGTGCCTGGGGATATGACAGTTCCTACGAGCAGTACTTC. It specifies CAWGYDSSYEQYF.

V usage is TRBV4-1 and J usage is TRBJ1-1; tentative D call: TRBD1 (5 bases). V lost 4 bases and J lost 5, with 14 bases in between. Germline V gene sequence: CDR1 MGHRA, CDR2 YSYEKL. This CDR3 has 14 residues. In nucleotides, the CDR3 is TGCGCCAGCAGCCCGGGTACTGGGGGGACTGAAGCTTTCTTT. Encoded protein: CASSPGTGGTEAFF.

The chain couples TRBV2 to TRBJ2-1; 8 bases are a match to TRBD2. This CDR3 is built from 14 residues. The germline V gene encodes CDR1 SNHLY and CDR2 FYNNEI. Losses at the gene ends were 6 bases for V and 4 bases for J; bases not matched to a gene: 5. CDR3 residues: CASREIAGYNEQFF. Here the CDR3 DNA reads TGTGCCAGCAGGGAGATAGCGGGATACAATGAGCAGTTCTTC.

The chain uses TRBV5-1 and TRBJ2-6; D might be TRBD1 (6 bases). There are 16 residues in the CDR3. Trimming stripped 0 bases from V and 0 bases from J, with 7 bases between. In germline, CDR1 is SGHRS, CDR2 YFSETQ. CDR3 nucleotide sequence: TGCGCCAGCAGCTTGGGGACAGCCTCTGGGGCCAACGTCCTGACTTTC. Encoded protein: CASSLGTASGANVLTF.

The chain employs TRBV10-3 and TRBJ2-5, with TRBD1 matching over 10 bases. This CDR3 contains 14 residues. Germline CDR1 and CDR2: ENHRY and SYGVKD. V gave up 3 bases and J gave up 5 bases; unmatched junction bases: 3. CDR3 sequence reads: CAISEKDRGETQYF. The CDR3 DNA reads TGTGCCATCAGTGAAAAGGACAGGGGGGAGACCCAGTACTTC.

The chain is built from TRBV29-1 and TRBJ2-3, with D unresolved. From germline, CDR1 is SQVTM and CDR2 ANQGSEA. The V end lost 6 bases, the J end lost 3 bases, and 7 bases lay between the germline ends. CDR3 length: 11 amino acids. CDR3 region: CSVPRTDTQYF. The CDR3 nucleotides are TGCAGCGTACCGCGTACAGATACGCAGTATTTT.

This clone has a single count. DNA of the CDR3: TGTGCCAGCAGCTCATCCGGGACAGGGGGCTACGAGCAGTACTTC. Its protein is CASSSSGTGGYEQYF. The rearrangement joins TRBV7-2 to TRBJ2-7, with 11 bases identical to TRBD1. The germline gives CDR1 SGHTA, CDR2 FQGNSA. CDR3 length equals 15 residues. J gave up 3 bases and V 4 bases, and 5 bases lay outside the gene matches. The complete variable domain, with remaining parts taken from reference TRBV7-2 and TRBJ2-7, reads GAGVSQSPSNKVTEKGKDVELRCDPISGHTALYWYRQSLGQGLEFLIYFQGNSAPDKSGLPSDRFSAERTGGSVSTLTIQRTQQEDSAVYLCASSSSGTGGYEQYFGPGTRLTVT.